This TCR beta chain emerged from a study of T cells in Graves' hyperthyroidism and ophthalmopathy. Study-level information: At the time of initial diagnosis and before any treatment, peripheral blood was collected. Study outcomes and limitations: Onset of ophthalmopathy came a median around 6.2 months after the model predicted it. From stable hyperthyroidism, ophthalmopathy was separated by a 13 V-J model.

Amplification of TCR beta CDR3 regions was performed using RNA transcripts as template. RT-PCR in the first round (using the HTBI primer set) targeted the TCR CDR3. TCRdb re-called the multiplex PCR reads with MiXCR, one entry per CDR3 protein. The sample has some 770,000 distinct CDR3 sequences; around 17% are singletons. Those with hyperthyroidism were 18 to 65 years old, newly diagnosed, and ill for under 2 months. With V trimmed by 2 bases and J by 12 bases, 8 bases remained unmatched. Germline CDR1 WNHNN, CDR2 SYGVQD (reference sequence). The CDR3 totals 15 residues. This clonotype was detected a few times. Its specificity is unknown.

The sequencing input was blood. V and J are TRBV10-1 and TRBJ1-6; 9 bases match TRBD1. The clonotype originates from a man aged 18 to 30 with Graves' hyperthyroidism. CDR3 nucleotides: TGCGCCAGCAGTGAGGGGGACAGGGAAAATCTACCCCTCCACTTT. Its protein product is CASSEGDRENLPLHF.